Shown below are 8 T cell receptor beta chains from a single sample sequenced in a study of T cells in Graves' hyperthyroidism and ophthalmopathy. RNA transcripts yielded amplified TCR beta CDR3 regions. During a first-round RT-PCR of the TCR CDR3, the HTBI primer set was used. Each CDR3 protein is one row after TCRdb ran MiXCR on the multiplex PCR reads. The sample lists 500,000 to 600,000 distinct CDR3 sequences, approximately 49% occurring once. Specimen: peripheral blood or thyroid tissue (not recorded which). The receptors here all came from an adult woman with Graves' disease, either hyperthyroidism or ophthalmopathy (not recorded which).

This clonotype was seen at least ten times. The rearrangement links TRBV20-1 to TRBJ2-2, with D perhaps being TRBD1 or TRBD2 (5 bases each). The CDR3 has 15 residues. CDR1 DFQATT and CDR2 SNEGSKA come from the germline V gene (reference sequence). V was trimmed by 1 base and J by 4 bases, leaving 13 bases between them. The CDR3 region is CSARASSGTTGELFF. The CDR3 DNA follows: TGCAGTGCTAGAGCTTCGTCGGGGACCACCGGGGAGCTGTTTTTT.

The J gene is TRBJ2-1, the V gene TRBV7-2; 8 bases match TRBD2. Losses at the gene ends were 5 bases for V and 6 bases for J; bases not matched to a gene: 12. The CDR3 is 16 amino acids. Germline V CDR1 and CDR2: SGHTA, FQGNSA. CDR3 region: CASSNLGRVKGNEQFF. The CDR3 bases are TGTGCCAGCAGCAACCTCGGGAGGGTGAAGGGCAATGAGCAGTTCTTC.

This rearrangement joins TRBV20-1 to TRBJ1-4; 10 bases line up with TRBD1. There are 16 residues in the CDR3. CDR1 is DFQATT and CDR2 is SNEGSKA in the germline V gene (reference sequence). V shed 5 bases and J 4 bases; nucleotides not matched to a gene: 10. The CDR3 here is CSAPGGQGTYNEKLFF. CDR3 DNA sequence: TGCAGTGCTCCGGGGGGACAGGGGACATATAATGAAAAACTGTTTTTT.

There are a few counts of this clonotype. The chain is built from TRBV20-1 and TRBJ1-4, with unresolved D. V was cut by 6 bases and J by 8 bases, with 16 bases left in between. The CDR3 contains 13 residues. Germline V gene sequence: CDR1 DFQATT, CDR2 SNEGSKA (reference sequence). CDR3: CSAPPVGVEKLFF. DNA of the CDR3: TGCAGTGCCCCGCCAGTAGGCGTCGAAAAACTGTTTTTT.

This chain links TRBV7-2 with TRBJ1-2; D not certain. Germline V gene data show CDR1 as SGHTA and CDR2 as FQGNSA. V was cut by 3 bases and J by 7 bases, with 9 bases left in between. This CDR3 comprises 12 residues. The CDR3 bases are TGTGCCAGCAGCTTTTGGAGCAGTGGCTACACCTTC. Translation: CASSFWSSGYTF.

The chain has TRBV12-3 or TRBV12-4 and TRBJ2-7; D possibly uses TRBD1 or TRBD2 (5 bases each). V lost 7 bases, J lost 2 bases, and 15 bases lay in between. CDR3 size: 14 residues. The CDR3 protein is CASTYWDGPYEQYF. The CDR3 bases are TGTGCCAGCACTTATTGGGACGGACCCTACGAGCAGTACTTC.

This clonotype has only a few counts. The J gene is TRBJ1-5, the V gene TRBV12-3 or TRBV12-4; D may be TRBD1 (6 bases). This CDR3 contains 13 residues. The germline V and J ends were trimmed by 5 bases and 4 bases, with 9 bases remaining between them. The CDR3 protein is CASSRRGNQPQHF. The CDR3 nucleotides are TGTGCCAGCAGTCGAAGGGGGAATCAGCCCCAGCATTTT.

V and J are TRBV2 and TRBJ2-5; D possibly corresponds to TRBD1 (5 bases). Germline assignment: CDR1 SNHLY and CDR2 FYNNEI. The germline V and J ends were trimmed by 8 bases and 2 bases, with 12 bases remaining between them. The CDR3 runs 13 residues. The CDR3 region is CASGYDRQETQYF. Written as DNA, the CDR3 is TGTGCCAGCGGTTATGACAGACAAGAGACCCAGTACTTC.